The 25 T cell receptor beta chains listed next were all sequenced from one sample in a study of cytomegalovirus exposure and HLA in healthy donors. Use of 60 Vbeta and 13 Jbeta primers characterized the PCR. Clones were sequenced by immunoSEQ multiplex PCR, and TCRdb holds only the in-frame ones, with some missing. The sample records under 250,000 clones, around 80% being singletons. The sample was PBMCs. These receptors all come from a male donor in good health and CMV-seronegative.

The chain uses TRBV2 and TRBJ2-1; 9 bases are shared with TRBD2. Germline CDR1 is SNHLY and CDR2 is FYNNEI. CDR3 length: 15 residues. J was trimmed by 6 bases and V by 6 bases; bases with no gene match: 9. The CDR3 reads CASSPLALAGNEQFF. Here the CDR3 DNA reads TGTGCCAGCAGCCCCCTTGCACTAGCGGGCAATGAGCAGTTCTTC.

This sequence joins TRBV7-9 and TRBJ1-2; 7 bases line up with TRBD1. The germline CDR1 and CDR2 sequences are SEHNR and FQNEAQ (reference sequence). The CDR3 has 12 amino acids. J was trimmed by 5 bases and V by 8 bases; bases with no gene match: 5. In nucleotides, the CDR3 is TGTGCCAGCGGGACAGCCTATTATGGCTACACCTTC. Translated: CASGTAYYGYTF.

The chain links TRBV5-1 to TRBJ1-1, with unresolved D. Germline V CDR1 and CDR2: SGHRS, YFSETQ. The CDR3 length is 16 residues. The V gene lost 1 base and the J gene lost 4 bases, with 17 bases spanning the gap. As DNA, the CDR3 is TGCGCCAGCAGCTTGTCATTCCGACAAGGAGGCACTGAAGCTTTCTTT. Its translation is CASSLSFRQGGTEAFF.

This chain connects TRBV23-1 to TRBJ2-1, with D uncertain. TRBV23-1 is an open reading frame, and its role is uncertain. The V end was cut by 0 bases, the J end by 4 bases, with 7 bases between. The CDR3 runs to 14 residues. The CDR3, as DNA: TGCGCCAGCAGTCAATCGTGGAGATACAATGAGCAGTTCTTC. It codes for CASSQSWRYNEQFF.

The chain employs TRBV7-2 and TRBJ1-2, with D uncertain. Per germline, CDR1 SGHTA and CDR2 FQGNSA. CDR3 length equals 17 residues. V was cut by 0 bases and J by 0 bases, with 14 bases left in between. In nucleotides, the CDR3 is TGTGCCAGCAGCTTAGCTGGATTGGCGGCCACTAACTATGGCTACACCTTC. Protein sequence: CASSLAGLAATNYGYTF.

The chain uses TRBV9 and TRBJ2-7; 7 bases map to TRBD1. The V gene end was trimmed by 4 bases and the J gene end by 0 bases; junction bases not matched to a gene: 10. Germline CDR1 and CDR2: SGDLS and YYNGEE. CDR3 length equals 16 residues. This CDR3 is CASSLGQVSSSYEQYF. The CDR3, as DNA: TGTGCCAGCAGCCTCGGACAGGTATCATCCTCCTACGAGCAGTACTTC.

This clone was counted a few times. This chain joins TRBV29-1 and TRBJ2-2, with TRBD2 matching 11 bases. Unmatched junction bases numbered 7, after V lost 5 bases and J lost 2 bases. The CDR3 has 16 residues. Germline V CDR1 and CDR2: SQVTM, ANQGSEA. The CDR3 nucleotides read TGCAGCGTTCGGAGTAGCGGGAGGGCCAACACCGGGGAGCTGTTTTTT. It encodes CSVRSSGRANTGELFF.

This clone was observed a handful of times. This chain connects TRBV5-1 to TRBJ2-5; 7 bases match TRBD1. The better agreement between TRBJ2-7 and the DNA end casts doubt on the J call. CDR1 and CDR2 (germline): SGHRS, YFSETQ. This CDR3 has 13 residues. The CDR3: CASSDRDAYEQYF. In DNA form, the CDR3 reads TGCGCCAGCAGCGACAGGGATGCTTACGAGCAGTACTTC.

This clone occurred a few times. The chain uses TRBV14 and TRBJ1-2; D is ambiguous. This CDR3 has 16 amino acids. V was pared by 0 bases and J by 8 bases, with 19 bases between. Germline values: CDR1 SGHDN, CDR2 FVKESK. The CDR3 coding sequence is TGTGCCAGCAGCCAAGATGGACTGGGGAGGAGGAGCGGCTACACCTTC. It specifies CASSQDGLGRRSGYTF.

The chain joins TRBV18 to TRBJ2-2, with 8 bases identical to TRBD2. Germline-derived CDR1 and CDR2 are KGHSH and LQKENI. This CDR3 spans 16 amino acids. Trimming cost V 1 base and J 5 bases; bases outside gene matches: 6. The chain's CDR3 is CASSPLPSGPTGELFF. DNA of the CDR3: TGTGCCAGCTCACCACTCCCTAGCGGGCCAACCGGGGAGCTGTTTTTT.

This clone was seen a single time. The chain employs TRBV15 and TRBJ1-4; 12 bases align to TRBD1. There are 17 residues in the CDR3. The V and J ends lost 5 bases and 5 bases, in that order; junction bases with no gene match: 9. Germline V gene sequence: CDR1 LNHNV, CDR2 YYDKDF (reference sequence). CDR3 amino acids: CATSVRDRGRSNEKLFF. The CDR3 coding sequence is TGTGCCACCAGCGTCCGGGACAGGGGGCGAAGCAATGAAAAACTGTTTTTT.

Turning to this clone: One end of the junction fails to match germline, which may point to a read error. The rearrangement links TRBV27 to TRBJ2-7; TRBD2 is a possible D gene (6 bases). The length of the CDR3 is 13 residues. The germline V gene has CDR1 MNHEY and CDR2 SMNVEV (reference sequence). This CDR3 is CASSFRGTYERYF. CDR3 DNA: TGTGCCAGCAGTTTCCGGGGGACCTACGAGCGGTACTTC.

This clone occurred a few times. This chain uses TRBV19 with TRBJ1-5; TRBD1 might be the D (6 bases). Looked up from germline, CDR1 is LNHDA and CDR2 is SQIVND (reference sequence). Trimming took off 9 bases at V and 0 bases at J, with 12 bases between the two ends. This CDR3 contains 14 residues. The CDR3 reads CASRRQDSNQPQHF. The CDR3 region has the DNA TGTGCCAGCCGAAGACAGGATAGCAATCAGCCCCAGCATTTT.

The chain links TRBV6-5 to TRBJ1-2, with D maybe TRBD1 (6 bases). Germline loops: CDR1 MNHEY, CDR2 SVGAGI. The CDR3 contains 15 residues. V gave up 8 bases and J gave up 4 bases, with 20 bases separating them. The CDR3 DNA follows: TGTGCCAGCGGACGCTTGACCGGGACAAGCTATGGCTACACCTTC. Its translation is CASGRLTGTSYGYTF.

This rearrangement joins TRBV5-1 to TRBJ2-5; 8 nucleotides line up with TRBD2. The CDR3 consists of 14 residues. Germline CDR1 and CDR2: SGHRS and YFSETQ. V lost 8 bases to trimming and J lost 2 bases; unmatched junction nucleotides: 8. CDR3 loop: CASSAGGGQETQYF. CDR3 bases: TGCGCCAGTTCGGCGGGAGGAGGGCAAGAGACCCAGTACTTC.

This rearrangement joins TRBV19 to TRBJ1-4, with TRBD1 as a possible D gene (6 bases). This CDR3 comprises 15 residues. From germline, CDR1 is LNHDA and CDR2 SQIVND (reference sequence). V was cut by 3 bases and J by 7 bases, with 15 bases left in between. Here the CDR3 reads CASSMWGGEGEKLFF. Written as DNA, the CDR3 is TGTGCCAGTAGTATGTGGGGGGGCGAGGGTGAAAAACTGTTTTTT.

The gene calls are TRBV5-1 and TRBJ2-1; the D gene is possibly TRBD1 (5 bases). The CDR3 totals 15 residues. Trimming stripped 2 bases from V and 7 bases from J, with 16 bases between. CDR1 and CDR2 from the germline V gene are SGHRS and YFSETQ. The CDR3 is CASSFQGSYRNEQFF. DNA of the CDR3: TGCGCCAGCAGCTTTCAGGGCTCTTATAGGAATGAGCAGTTCTTC.

The CDR3 coding sequence is TGCAGCGCCGGACTCCACACAGATACGCAGTATTTT. Translation: CSAGLHTDTQYF. The chain employs TRBV29-1 and TRBJ2-3, with D perhaps TRBD2 (5 bases). The V end lost 7 bases, the J end lost 2 bases, and 10 bases lay between the germline ends. This CDR3 comprises 12 residues. The V gene's germline CDR1 is SQVTM and CDR2 ANQGSEA.

This sequence joins TRBV7-7 and TRBJ2-3; the D gene is possibly TRBD1 (5 bases). The CDR3 totals 15 residues. V lost 2 bases and J lost 3, with 12 bases in between. Germline lookup yields CDR1 SSHAT and CDR2 FNYEAQ (reference sequence). Written as DNA, the CDR3 is TGTGCCAGCAGCTTACAGGGTCAAGGAACAGATACGCAGTATTTT. Its protein is CASSLQGQGTDTQYF.

The chain recombines TRBV5-1 with TRBJ1-2; TRBD1 agrees at 9 bases. Germline assignment: CDR1 SGHRS and CDR2 YFSETQ. The CDR3 sequence is 14 residues long. V lost 3 bases and J lost 7; bases outside the gene matches: 7. This chain's CDR3 is CASSSTGGSGGYTF. DNA of the CDR3: TGCGCCAGCAGCTCAACAGGGGGCTCGGGTGGCTACACCTTC.

V gene TRBV5-1 combines with J gene TRBJ2-7, with TRBD2 matching 10 bases. Losses at the gene ends were 0 bases for V and 3 bases for J; bases not matched to a gene: 6. Germline V gene lookup returns CDR1 SGHRS and CDR2 YFSETQ. The CDR3 spans 16 residues. The CDR3 loop reads CASSLVSLAGVYEQYF. CDR3 coding DNA: TGCGCCAGCAGCTTGGTTAGCCTAGCGGGAGTCTACGAGCAGTACTTC.

The chain has TRBV27 and TRBJ1-4; 8 positions match TRBD1. The V and J ends lost 4 bases and 6 bases, in that order; junction bases with no gene match: 7. Germline CDR1 and CDR2: MNHEY and SMNVEV (reference sequence). This CDR3 contains 15 residues. The CDR3 loop reads CASSSPTGADEKLFF. The CDR3 DNA reads TGTGCCAGCAGTTCCCCGACAGGGGCGGATGAAAAACTGTTTTTT.

DNA for the CDR3: TGTGCCAGCCTCTTAACAGGGGCTAACTATGGCTACACCTTC. Amino acids: CASLLTGANYGYTF. The chain links TRBV2 to TRBJ1-2; 7 bases are shared with TRBD1. Germline assignment: CDR1 SNHLY and CDR2 FYNNEI. V lost 8 bases, J lost 0 bases, and 6 bases stayed unmatched. The CDR3 spans 14 residues.

This chain uses TRBV25-1 with TRBJ1-1; D is ambiguous. Germline CDR1 reads MGHDK; CDR2 reads SYGVNS. This CDR3 comprises 14 residues. V was clipped by 3 bases and J by 9 bases, with 17 bases between them. CDR3 in amino acids: CASSDLTESAKAFF. In DNA, the CDR3 is TGTGCCAGCAGTGATTTAACGGAGTCCGCCAAAGCTTTCTTT.

The chain uses TRBV27 and TRBJ2-7; TRBD1 matches 8 bases. Germline V gene sequence: CDR1 MNHEY, CDR2 SMNVEV (reference sequence). V lost 6 bases and J lost 4; bases outside the gene matches: 5. The CDR3 has 13 residues. CDR3 bases: TGTGCCAGCAGCAGGGGGCGTGCTTACGAGCAGTACTTC. This encodes CASSRGRAYEQYF.